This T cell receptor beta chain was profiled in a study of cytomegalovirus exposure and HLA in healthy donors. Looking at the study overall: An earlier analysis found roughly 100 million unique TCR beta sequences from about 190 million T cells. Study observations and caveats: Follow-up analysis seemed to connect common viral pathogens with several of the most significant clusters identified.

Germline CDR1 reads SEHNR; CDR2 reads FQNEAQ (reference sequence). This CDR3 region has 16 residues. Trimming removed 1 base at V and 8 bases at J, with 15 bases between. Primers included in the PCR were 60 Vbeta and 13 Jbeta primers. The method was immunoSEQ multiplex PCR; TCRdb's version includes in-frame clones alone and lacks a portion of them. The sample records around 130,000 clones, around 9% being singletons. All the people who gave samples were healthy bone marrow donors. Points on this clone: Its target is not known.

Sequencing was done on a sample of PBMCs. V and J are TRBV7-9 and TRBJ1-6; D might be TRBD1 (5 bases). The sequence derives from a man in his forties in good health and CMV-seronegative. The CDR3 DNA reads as TGTGCCAGCAGCTTAGTGGGTTCGGTGGGGCATTCACCCCTCCACTTT. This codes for CASSLVGSVGHSPLHF.